This T cell receptor beta chain was documented in a study of spatial heterogeneity in lung cancer. Study-level information: Raw reads contained each unique TCR and UMI combination more than ten times on average.

A unique molecular identifier was attached to every TCR cDNA molecule. TCRdb ran MiXCR on the 5' RACE reads and lists one entry per CDR3 protein. The sample lists about 7,800 distinct CDR3 sequences, about 8.3% occurring once. Germline CDR1 reads SGHNT; CDR2 reads YENEEA. Deletions cut 1 base from V and 0 bases from J, with 7 bases between. This CDR3 is 15 amino acids long. This clonotype was picked up many times. Its antigen is not known. A library made for alpha chains picked up this beta chain off target, so its size means little. Time point of the sample: sample taken at primary tumor resection. Unsorted whole RNA samples from tumor, nontumor lung or frozen PBMC were sequenced. Patients with untreated early-stage non-small cell lung cancer, numbering some 68, were the donors. The study, taken as a whole, reports: There were more appearances of ubiquitous expanded tumor TCRs in blood at resection than at follow-up.

The sample here was PBMCs, taken at surgery. The receptor comes from a male donor with early-stage non-small cell lung cancer. This chain connects TRBV11-3 to TRBJ2-1; possible D gene TRBD2, 6 bases. CDR3 sequence reads: CASSLGGVSYNEQFF. CDR3 in DNA: TGTGCCAGCAGCTTAGGCGGGGTCTCCTACAATGAGCAGTTCTTC.